The T cell receptor beta chain under discussion was sequenced for a study of identical twins. Deletions cut 1 base from V and 0 bases from J, with 7 bases between. The CDR3 sequence is 15 residues long. Germline V gene data show CDR1 as SGHVS and CDR2 as FNYEAQ. Template switching (which added a universal primer site) was used, and cDNA carried unique molecular identifiers. TCRdb passed the 5' RACE reads through MiXCR, listing each CDR3 protein once. The sample carries fewer than 900,000 distinct CDR3 sequences, over 15% recorded once. In its sample, this clonotype was seen a few times. The same sample was also studied in work on T cells expressing NK-cell markers. That paper states: Sorted CD3+CD56+NKG2C+, CD3+CD56+NKG2C- and CD3+CD56-NKG2C+ T cells provided the TCR beta repertoires. HCMV serostatus: most of the eight sequenced donors positive, one negative.

The chain combines TRBV7-6 with TRBJ1-3; D unclear. The receptor's source is a woman aged 18-35 years in good health. The sample was PBMCs. The CDR3 DNA reads as TGTGCCAGCAGCTTAGTATACACCTCTGGAAACACCATATATTTT. Translation: CASSLVYTSGNTIYF.